These 24 T cell receptor beta chains came from one sample sequenced in a study of blood T cell repertoires in COVID-19. Measured with immunoSEQ multiplex PCR; TCRdb has only the in-frame clones, and not every one. This sample yields some 120,000 clones, of which over 75% are seen a single time; roughly 7.6% belongs to the top ten. The sample was peripheral blood. The receptor source for this set is a man aged 50 or older with acute or convalescent COVID-19.

The J gene is TRBJ2-3, the V gene TRBV5-1; 8 bases map to TRBD2. V shed 4 bases, J shed 4 bases, and the junction held 11 bases outside the gene matches. The germline CDR1 and CDR2 sequences are SGHRS and YFSETQ. The CDR3 runs 16 residues. The CDR3 nucleotides are TGCGCCAGCAGCACCGACCCAGCGGGAGTGGCAGATACGCAGTATTTT. Its translation: CASSTDPAGVADTQYF.

The V call is TRBV23-1, the J call TRBJ2-7; D is perhaps TRBD1 (6 bases). TRBV23-1 is reported as an ORF; its role is uncertain. The V end was cut by 0 bases, the J end by 5 bases, with 17 bases between. The CDR3 has 16 residues. As DNA, the CDR3 is TGCGCCAGCAGTCAATCAAACAGGGACGGTCGGAACGAGCAGTACTTC. Translated: CASSQSNRDGRNEQYF.

The chain recombines TRBV6-4 with TRBJ1-5; tentatively, D is TRBD1 (5 bases). This CDR3 comprises 14 residues. Germline V gene data show CDR1 as MRHNA and CDR2 as SNTAGT. Trimming took 10 bases from V and 2 from J, leaving 15 bases between them. This chain's CDR3 is CATFRGFGNQPQHF. The CDR3, as DNA: TGTGCCACCTTTAGGGGTTTCGGCAATCAGCCCCAGCATTTT.

The J gene is TRBJ1-3, the V gene TRBV3-1 (or the pseudogene TRBV3-2), with unresolved D. Trimming took off 6 bases at V and 0 bases at J, with 12 bases between the two ends. Germline assignment: CDR1 LGHDT and CDR2 YNNKEL (reference sequence). The CDR3 consists of 15 residues. CDR3 nucleotide sequence: TGTGCCAGCAGTCCTGGGCAGTCCTCTGGAAACACCATATATTTT. Its translation: CASSPGQSSGNTIYF.

The rearrangement joins TRBV10-3 to TRBJ1-5; D not certain. Germline V gives CDR1 ENHRY, CDR2 SYGVKD. V was shortened by 10 bases and J by 0 bases, with 10 bases between the two germline ends. The CDR3 has 13 amino acids. The CDR3 sequence is CASRVNSNQPQHF. CDR3 nucleotides: TGTGCCAGCCGAGTAAATAGCAATCAGCCCCAGCATTTT.

The chain has TRBV30 and TRBJ2-7, with a tentative D call TRBD1 (5 bases). This CDR3 spans 14 amino acids. Trimming left V 0 bases short and J 3 bases short, with 12 bases between. Per the germline V gene, CDR1 is GTSNPN and CDR2 is SVGIG (reference sequence). For the CDR3, the DNA is TGTGCCTGGAGTGTCGGCAGGGTCCACTACGAGCAGTACTTC. This gives the protein CAWSVGRVHYEQYF.

Only one count was recorded for this clone. This chain connects TRBV9 to TRBJ2-7; 14 bases align to TRBD2. This CDR3 spans 18 amino acids. Trimming at V came to 4 bases and at J to 1 base, leaving 10 bases not matched to a gene. Germline assignment: CDR1 SGDLS and CDR2 YYNGEE. The CDR3 bases are TGTGCCAGCAGCCCCGGGACTAGCGGGAGTTATAGGTCCTACGAGCAGTACTTC. Residues: CASSPGTSGSYRSYEQYF.

CDR3 sequence reads: CASTQGGALDEQYF. The CDR3 DNA sequence: TGTGCCAGCACCCAAGGGGGGGCGCTGGACGAGCAGTACTTC. V usage is TRBV2 and J usage is TRBJ2-7, with D tentatively TRBD2 (7 bases). CDR1 is SNHLY, CDR2 FYNNEI, per germline. CDR3 length: 14 amino acids. The V end was cut by 7 bases, the J end by 5 bases, with 18 bases between.

The rearrangement uses TRBV9 and TRBJ2-2, with 7 positions matching TRBD2. Germline V CDR1 and CDR2: SGDLS, YYNGEE. The V segment lost 1 base and the J segment 0 bases; nucleotides outside the gene matches: 6. The CDR3 contains 17 residues. The DNA of the CDR3 is TGTGCCAGCAGCGTAACGGCGGGAGTGACGAACACCGGGGAGCTGTTTTTT. Its protein product is CASSVTAGVTNTGELFF.

The CDR3 here is CASSSLAGATNEQFF. DNA for the CDR3: TGCGCCAGCAGCTCCCTAGCGGGGGCAACCAATGAGCAGTTCTTC. The rearrangement joins TRBV5-1 to TRBJ2-1; 10 bases are a match to TRBD2. Germline values: CDR1 SGHRS, CDR2 YFSETQ. The CDR3 runs to 15 residues. Losses at the gene ends were 3 bases for V and 6 bases for J; bases not matched to a gene: 6.

The genes are TRBV6-5 and TRBJ2-1, with D possibly matching TRBD2 (5 bases). Germline V gene data show CDR1 as MNHEY and CDR2 as SVGAGI. The ends were cut back, 6 bases at V and 7 bases at J, with 10 bases in the middle. The CDR3 contains 12 residues. The CDR3 coding sequence is TGTGCCAGCAGCCAAGGAGGAAATGAGCAGTTCTTC. Its translation is CASSQGGNEQFF.

V gene TRBV2 combines with J gene TRBJ2-7, with TRBD2 matching 10 bases. The CDR3 runs to 18 residues. After removal of 3 bases from V and 2 bases from J, the junction contained 13 bases not matched to a gene. Germline V gene data show CDR1 as SNHLY and CDR2 as FYNNEI. The CDR3 reads CASSERLAGVLSTYEQYF. DNA of the CDR3: TGTGCCAGCAGTGAGCGTCTAGCGGGAGTATTAAGTACCTACGAGCAGTACTTC.

The rearrangement links TRBV7-8 to TRBJ1-4; 12 nucleotides agree with TRBD1. Germline CDR1 is SGHVS and CDR2 is FQNEAQ. The CDR3 has 15 amino acids. Trimming removed 4 bases from V and 8 bases from J; junction bases left unmatched: 5. The CDR3 spells CASSSGQGAGEKLFF. Here the CDR3 DNA reads TGTGCCAGCAGCTCGGGACAGGGGGCGGGGGAAAAACTGTTTTTT.

Here the CDR3 reads CASSQELAGGATGELFF. The CDR3 coding sequence is TGTGCCAGCAGCCAAGAACTCGCGGGAGGGGCCACCGGGGAGCTGTTTTTT. The rearrangement joins TRBV3-1 (or the pseudogene TRBV3-2) to TRBJ2-2, with 9 bases identical to TRBD2. V lost 0 bases to trimming and J lost 4 bases; unmatched junction nucleotides: 6. CDR3 length: 17 residues. Germline V gives CDR1 LGHDT, CDR2 YNNKEL (reference sequence).

The genes are TRBV5-1 and TRBJ2-1, with a possible D match to TRBD2 (6 bases). This CDR3 contains 15 residues. Trimming took 1 base from V and 5 from J, leaving 13 bases between them. Germline V CDR1 and CDR2: SGHRS, YFSETQ. The CDR3 protein is CASSLMASADNEQFF. For the CDR3, the DNA is TGCGCCAGCAGCTTGATGGCTAGCGCCGACAATGAGCAGTTCTTC.

The J gene is TRBJ2-7, the V gene TRBV27, with a tentative D call TRBD1 (6 bases). The CDR3 is made up of 14 amino acids. Germline CDR1 is MNHEY and CDR2 is SMNVEV (reference sequence). Deletions cut 2 bases from V and 4 bases from J, with 12 bases between. The CDR3 loop is CASSLNWQGYEQYF. Here the CDR3 DNA reads TGTGCCAGCAGTTTAAATTGGCAGGGGTACGAGCAGTACTTC.

This rearrangement joins TRBV27 to TRBJ1-1, with 9 positions matching TRBD1. Per the germline V gene, CDR1 is MNHEY and CDR2 is SMNVEV (reference sequence). Trimming took 8 bases from V and 13 from J; bases not matched to a gene: 5. The CDR3 is 10 residues long. The DNA for the CDR3 is TGTGCCAGCGTCGGGACAGGGTTTTTCTTT. It is translated as CASVGTGFFF.

The chain employs TRBV5-1 and TRBJ2-3; 8 bases map to TRBD1. Germline trimming cut 7 bases from V and 2 bases from J; bases unmatched to any gene: 6. Germline loops: CDR1 SGHRS, CDR2 YFSETQ. The CDR3 contains 14 residues. The chain's CDR3 is CASGTGGFTDTQYF. The DNA for the CDR3 is TGCGCCAGCGGAACAGGGGGGTTCACAGATACGCAGTATTTT.

This sequence joins TRBV29-1 and TRBJ1-2; 9 bases map to TRBD1. The germline gives CDR1 SQVTM, CDR2 ANQGSEA. The CDR3 spans 14 residues. The V and J ends lost 5 bases and 4 bases, in that order; junction bases with no gene match: 8. CDR3 nucleotides: TGCAGCGTTAGGGGACAGGGAGGCGGCTATGGCTACACCTTC. It codes for CSVRGQGGGYGYTF.

This chain links TRBV20-1 with TRBJ2-7; unclear D gene. Germline loops: CDR1 DFQATT, CDR2 SNEGSKA (reference sequence). V was clipped by 3 bases and J by 2 bases, with 11 bases between them. CDR3 length: 13 residues. CDR3 DNA: TGCAGTGCTAGTCGGCAGGTGACCTACGAGCAGTACTTC. Translation gives CSASRQVTYEQYF.

The rearrangement uses TRBV24-1 and TRBJ1-1, with TRBD1 matching over 8 bases. The V and J ends lost 7 bases and 7 bases, in that order; junction bases with no gene match: 7. The CDR3 runs to 13 residues. Germline V gene lookup returns CDR1 KGHDR and CDR2 SFDVKD. The DNA of the CDR3 is TGTGCCACCAGGACAGGGGACGCTATTGAAGCTTTCTTT. It codes for CATRTGDAIEAFF.

The chain recombines TRBV14 with TRBJ1-6; D possibly corresponds to TRBD1 (5 bases). The CDR3 runs to 19 residues. Germline V CDR1 and CDR2: SGHDN, FVKESK. V shed 1 base and J shed 6 bases, with 22 bases lying between them. Here the CDR3 DNA reads TGTGCCAGCAGCCAAGGAGCGTGGATTAGGGCAGGGCGTAATTCACCCCTCCACTTT. Translating it yields CASSQGAWIRAGRNSPLHF. The entire variable domain, with the rest obtained from reference TRBV14 and TRBJ1-6, is as follows: EAGVTQFPSHSVIEKGQTVTLRCDPISGHDNLYWYRRVMGKEIKFLLHFVKESKQDESGMPNNRFLAERTGGTYSTLKVQPAELEDSGVYFCASSQGAWIRAGRNSPLHFGNGTRLTVT.

The V and J genes are TRBV7-6 and TRBJ2-3; 7 nucleotides line up with TRBD1. The CDR3 consists of 14 residues. With V trimmed by 4 bases and J by 3 bases, 4 bases remained unmatched. The germline gives CDR1 SGHVS, CDR2 FNYEAQ. In nucleotides, the CDR3 is TGTGCCAGCAGCTCGACAGGGAAGACAGATACGCAGTATTTT. Amino acid sequence: CASSSTGKTDTQYF.

This sequence joins TRBV5-6 and TRBJ2-1; 10 nucleotides match TRBD2. Trimming removed 2 bases from V and 3 bases from J; junction bases left unmatched: 5. The CDR3 extends over 16 amino acids. From germline, CDR1 is SGHDT and CDR2 YYEEEE. The CDR3 loop is CASSFSSGSIYNEQFF. For the CDR3, the DNA is TGTGCCAGCAGCTTCTCTAGCGGGAGTATCTACAATGAGCAGTTCTTC.